This entry is about one T cell receptor beta chain. The antigen is not known. Both 60 Vbeta primers and 13 Jbeta primers went into the PCR. Profiling relied on immunoSEQ multiplex PCR, and the TCRdb table lists in-frame clones only, not all of them. This listing includes roughly 50,000 clones. The data were obtained in a study of cytomegalovirus exposure and HLA in healthy donors. This CDR3 comprises 15 residues. Germline values: CDR1 LNHDA, CDR2 SQIVND (reference sequence). Trimming left V 6 bases short and J 1 base short, with 14 bases between. General study results and limits: CMV serostatus was the only immune exposure information that was available. Reported findings show TCR beta sequences accurately forecast HLA-A and HLA-B alleles in most subjects. A previous analysis found most TCR beta V segments productive roughly 90% or roughly 30% of the time.

Donors in the study were healthy people who gave bone marrow. What was sequenced was PBMCs. V usage is TRBV19 and J usage is TRBJ2-3; a possible D gene is TRBD1 (6 bases). The TCR was taken from a female donor in good health and CMV-seronegative. The CDR3 nucleotides are TGTGCCAGTAGCCTCGGGCAGGGGCGCACAGATACGCAGTATTTT. Translating it yields CASSLGQGRTDTQYF.